The 11 T cell receptor beta chains below come from one sample, sequenced in a study of T-cell reconstitution after alpha-beta-depleted transplantation in children listed by TCRdb under 2016. What the treatment or condition label conveys for this sample: allogeneic hematopoietic cell transplantation with graft depleted of TCRalphabeta T cells and CD19 B cells. The library was made by PCR. Sequencing took place on an Illumina HiSeq 2500. To normalize quantification of the TCRbeta repertoire, the TCR libraries were built with molecular barcoding that relied on unique molecular identifiers. TCRdb's own reprocessing of the public reads used fastp at Q25 and MiXCR and kept productive beta chains. Rows matching on CDR3 protein sequence are summarized as one entry with the most common DNA and genes. Present in this sample are 440,000 or so distinct CDR3 sequences, 43% of which were seen just once. Under 30% of the sample is held by the ten biggest clonotypes.

Source: PBMCs, taken before TCRalphabeta/CD19-depleted stem cell transplant. Source of these receptors: a girl aged 2-9 years with aplastic anemia, due to receive a stem cell transplant.

CDR3 sequence reads: CASSGQPLEQYF. CDR3 nucleotides: TGTGCCAGCAGCGGACAGCCTCTGGAGCAGTACTTC. This sequence joins TRBV12-3 or TRBV12-4 and TRBJ2-7, with a possible D match to TRBD1 (6 bases). CDR3 length: 12 amino acids. V was pared by 6 bases and J by 7 bases, with 13 bases between.

This chain links TRBV20-1 with TRBJ2-3; no reliable D call. The CDR3 loop spans 13 amino acids. Germline V gives CDR1 DFQATT, CDR2 SNEGSKA (reference sequence). Trimming took off 5 bases at V and 2 bases at J, with 11 bases between the two ends. CDR3 protein: CSALQRLTDTQYF. The CDR3 DNA sequence: TGCAGTGCTTTACAGAGGCTCACAGATACGCAGTATTTT.

This chain joins TRBV20-1 and TRBJ1-6; 7 nucleotides match TRBD1. This CDR3 has 15 residues. The V and J ends lost 4 bases and 10 bases, in that order; junction bases with no gene match: 13. The germline V gene has CDR1 DFQATT and CDR2 SNEGSKA (reference sequence). The CDR3 sequence is CSAKGGAGVDSPLHF. The CDR3 DNA sequence: TGCAGTGCTAAAGGGGGCGCAGGGGTCGACTCACCCCTCCACTTT.

The table lists this clonotype with a few counts. J is TRBJ2-5 and V is TRBV2; the match to TRBD2 covers 7 bases. This CDR3 region has 16 residues. V lost 5 bases to trimming and J lost 1 base; unmatched junction nucleotides: 10. Germline CDR1 reads SNHLY; CDR2 reads FYNNEI. In DNA, the CDR3 is TGTGCCAGCAGTTCTTGGGGGGGGAGGATCCAAGAGACCCAGTACTTC. Its protein is CASSSWGGRIQETQYF.

CDR3: CASEGGGDGTGELFF. CDR3 DNA: TGTGCCAGCGAAGGCGGGGGCGACGGAACCGGGGAGCTGTTTTTT. This sequence joins TRBV28 and TRBJ2-2; TRBD2 might be the D (7 bases). V was shortened by 8 bases and J by 5 bases, with 18 bases between the two germline ends. Germline V lookup: CDR1 MDHEN, CDR2 SYDVKM. This CDR3 region has 15 residues.

The chain is built from TRBV30 and TRBJ2-6; the D is unclear. V was shortened by 0 bases and J by 4 bases, with 4 bases between the two germline ends. Per germline, CDR1 GTSNPN and CDR2 SVGIG (reference sequence). The CDR3 consists of 13 residues. CDR3 sequence: CAWSVSGANVLTF. The DNA for the CDR3 is TGTGCCTGGAGTGTCTCCGGGGCCAACGTCCTGACTTTC.

This chain connects TRBV7-6 to TRBJ2-1; no definite D call. In germline, CDR1 is SGHVS, CDR2 FNYEAQ. The V and J ends lost 2 bases and 1 base respectively, with 15 bases between them. This CDR3 is 17 amino acids long. CDR3 sequence: CASSLNPGTPSYNEQFF. The CDR3 DNA is TGTGCCAGCAGCTTAAATCCAGGAACCCCTTCCTACAATGAGCAGTTCTTC.

The CDR3 bases are TGTGCCAGCAGCGTAACGACCGAGGGCCTACTCGGCTACACCTTC. It is translated as CASSVTTEGLLGYTF. The chain employs TRBV7-8 and TRBJ1-2; D is ambiguous. This CDR3 has 15 amino acids. Trimming removed 5 bases from V and 8 bases from J, with 21 bases in between. CDR1 is SGHVS, CDR2 FQNEAQ, per germline.

The chain is built from TRBV5-5 and TRBJ2-1; 7 positions match TRBD2. The CDR3 length is 15 residues. The V and J ends lost 4 bases and 4 bases, in that order; junction bases with no gene match: 8. Per the germline V gene, CDR1 is SGHKS and CDR2 is YYEKEE (reference sequence). CDR3 in amino acids: CASSTLGGSYNEQFF. The CDR3 nucleotides read TGTGCCAGCAGCACGTTGGGGGGGAGTTACAATGAGCAGTTCTTC.

This clonotype was observed a handful of times. J is TRBJ2-1 and V is TRBV4-2, with D uncertain. V gave up 0 bases and J gave up 6 bases, with 6 bases separating them. The V gene's germline CDR1 is LGHNA and CDR2 YNFKEQ. CDR3 length: 13 residues. The CDR3 is CASSQDLGNEQFF. The DNA of the CDR3 is TGTGCCAGCAGCCAAGATTTAGGCAATGAGCAGTTCTTC.

There are many counts of this clonotype. The J gene is TRBJ2-4, the V gene TRBV6-2 or TRBV6-3; D perhaps matches TRBD1 (5 bases). Per the germline V gene, CDR1 is MNHEY and CDR2 is SVGEGT. This CDR3 has 13 residues. The germline V and J ends were trimmed by 4 bases and 9 bases, with 13 bases remaining between them. CDR3: CASSLKGPGIQYF. The DNA of the CDR3 is TGTGCCAGCAGTTTGAAGGGGCCGGGCATTCAGTACTTC.